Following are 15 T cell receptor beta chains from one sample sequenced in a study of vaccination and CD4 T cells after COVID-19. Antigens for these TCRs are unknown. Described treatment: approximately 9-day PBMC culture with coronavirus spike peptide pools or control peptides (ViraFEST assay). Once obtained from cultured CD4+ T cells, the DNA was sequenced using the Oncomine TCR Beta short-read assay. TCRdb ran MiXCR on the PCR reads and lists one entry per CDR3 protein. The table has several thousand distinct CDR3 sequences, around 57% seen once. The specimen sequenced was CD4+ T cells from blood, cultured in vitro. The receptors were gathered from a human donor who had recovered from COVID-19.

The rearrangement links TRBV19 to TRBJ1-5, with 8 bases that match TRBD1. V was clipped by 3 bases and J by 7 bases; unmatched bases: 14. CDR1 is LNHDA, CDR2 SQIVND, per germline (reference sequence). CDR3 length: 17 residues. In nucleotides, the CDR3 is TGTGCCAGTAGTATTTCAGGGGGCGAAATCGGAAAGCAGCCCCAGCATTTT. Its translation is CASSISGGEIGKQPQHF.

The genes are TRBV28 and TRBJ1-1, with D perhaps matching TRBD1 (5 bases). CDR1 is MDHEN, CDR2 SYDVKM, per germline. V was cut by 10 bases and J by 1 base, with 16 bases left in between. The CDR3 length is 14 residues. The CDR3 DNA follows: TGTGCCACCACTAACGAAGGACAGAACACTGAAGCTTTCTTT. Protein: CATTNEGQNTEAFF.

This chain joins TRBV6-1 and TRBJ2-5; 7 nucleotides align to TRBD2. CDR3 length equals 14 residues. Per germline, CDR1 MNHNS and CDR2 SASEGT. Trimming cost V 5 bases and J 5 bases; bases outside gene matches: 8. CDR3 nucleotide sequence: TGTGCCAGCAGTCGATTTCAGGGAGGGGAGACCCAGTACTTC. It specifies CASSRFQGGETQYF.

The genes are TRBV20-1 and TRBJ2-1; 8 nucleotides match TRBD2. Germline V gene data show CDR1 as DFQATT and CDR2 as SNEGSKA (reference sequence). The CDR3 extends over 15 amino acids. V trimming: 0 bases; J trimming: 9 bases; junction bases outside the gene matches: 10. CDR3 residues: CSARDIRGGLVEQFF. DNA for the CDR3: TGCAGTGCTAGAGATATTCGGGGGGGCCTGGTTGAGCAGTTCTTC.

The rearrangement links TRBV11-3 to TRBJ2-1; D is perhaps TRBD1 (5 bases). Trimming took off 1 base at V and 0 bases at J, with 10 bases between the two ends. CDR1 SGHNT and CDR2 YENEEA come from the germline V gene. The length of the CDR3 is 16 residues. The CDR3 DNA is TGTGCCAGCAGCTTAGGGGGCACGAGCTCCTACAATGAGCAGTTCTTC. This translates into CASSLGGTSSYNEQFF.

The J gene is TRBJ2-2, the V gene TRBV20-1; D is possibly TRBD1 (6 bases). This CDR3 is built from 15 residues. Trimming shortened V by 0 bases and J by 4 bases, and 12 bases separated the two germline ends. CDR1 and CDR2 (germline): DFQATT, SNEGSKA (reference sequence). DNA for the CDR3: TGCAGTGCTAGAGACAGGGGAGAGGGCACCGGGGAGCTGTTTTTT. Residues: CSARDRGEGTGELFF.

The CDR3: CASSRQGTTEAFF. The DNA for the CDR3 is TGTGCCAGCTCCAGGCAGGGGACGACTGAAGCTTTCTTT. This chain uses TRBV2 with TRBJ1-1; possibly TRBD1 for D (6 bases). This CDR3 spans 13 amino acids. The germline gives CDR1 SNHLY, CDR2 FYNNEI. The V end lost 8 bases, the J end lost 5 bases, and 15 bases lay between the germline ends.

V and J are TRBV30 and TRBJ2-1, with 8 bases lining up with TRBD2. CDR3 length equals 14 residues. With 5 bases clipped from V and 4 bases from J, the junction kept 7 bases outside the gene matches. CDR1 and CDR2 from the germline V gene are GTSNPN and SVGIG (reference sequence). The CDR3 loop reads CAWSTSETYNEQFF. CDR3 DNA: TGTGCCTGGTCGACTAGCGAGACTTACAATGAGCAGTTCTTC.

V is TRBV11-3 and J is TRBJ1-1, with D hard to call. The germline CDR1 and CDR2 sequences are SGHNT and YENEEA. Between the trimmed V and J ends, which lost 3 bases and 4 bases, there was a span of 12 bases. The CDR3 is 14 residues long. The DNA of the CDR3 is TGTGCCAGCAGCTTCACCCAGACGAGCACTGAAGCTTTCTTT. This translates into CASSFTQTSTEAFF.

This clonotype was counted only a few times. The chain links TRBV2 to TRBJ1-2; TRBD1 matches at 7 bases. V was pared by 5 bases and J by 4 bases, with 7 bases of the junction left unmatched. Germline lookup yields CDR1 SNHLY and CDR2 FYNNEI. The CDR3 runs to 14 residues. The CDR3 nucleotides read TGTGCCAGCAGTCCCCCCGGACAGGTCTATGGCTACACCTTC. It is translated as CASSPPGQVYGYTF.

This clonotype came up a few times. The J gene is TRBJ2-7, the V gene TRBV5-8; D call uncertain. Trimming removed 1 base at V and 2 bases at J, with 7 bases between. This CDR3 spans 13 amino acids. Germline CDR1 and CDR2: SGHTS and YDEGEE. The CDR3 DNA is TGTGCCAGCAGCTTGTTTCAGACCTACGAGCAGTACTTC. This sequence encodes CASSLFQTYEQYF.

CDR3 region: CSAREGGIGYTF. The CDR3 DNA reads as TGCAGTGCTAGAGAAGGGGGCATTGGCTACACCTTC. The rearrangement uses TRBV20-1 and TRBJ1-2, with 7 nucleotides matching TRBD1. The V gene end was trimmed by 0 bases and the J gene end by 7 bases; junction bases not matched to a gene: 2. The CDR3 sequence is 12 residues long. Germline V lookup: CDR1 DFQATT, CDR2 SNEGSKA (reference sequence).

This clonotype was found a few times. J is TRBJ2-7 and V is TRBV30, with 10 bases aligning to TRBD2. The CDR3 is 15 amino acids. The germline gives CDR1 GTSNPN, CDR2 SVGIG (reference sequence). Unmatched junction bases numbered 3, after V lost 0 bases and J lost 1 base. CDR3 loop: CAWSVKGLASYEQYF. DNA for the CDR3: TGTGCCTGGAGTGTAAAGGGACTAGCGTCCTACGAGCAGTACTTC.

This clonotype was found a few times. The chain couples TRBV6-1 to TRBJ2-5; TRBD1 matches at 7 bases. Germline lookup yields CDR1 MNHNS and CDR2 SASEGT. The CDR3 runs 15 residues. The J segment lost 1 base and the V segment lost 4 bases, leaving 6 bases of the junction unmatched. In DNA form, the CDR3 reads TGTGCCAGCAGTGCACACAGGGGATCCCAAGAGACCCAGTACTTC. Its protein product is CASSAHRGSQETQYF.

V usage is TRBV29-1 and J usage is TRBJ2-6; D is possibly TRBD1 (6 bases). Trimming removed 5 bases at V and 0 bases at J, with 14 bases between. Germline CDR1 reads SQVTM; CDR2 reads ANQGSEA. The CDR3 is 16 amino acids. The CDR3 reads CSVPRQADSGANVLTF. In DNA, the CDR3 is TGCAGCGTTCCTCGACAGGCCGACTCTGGGGCCAACGTCCTGACTTTC.